The entry below describes one TCR beta chain. What it binds is unknown. Conventional CD4 T cells were sorted as CD4+CD127+ cells. This CDR3 has 19 residues. Trimming cost V 0 bases and J 1 base, with 19 bases left between them. CDR1 is LGHNA, CDR2 YNFKEQ, per germline. Method: immunoSEQ multiplex PCR; TCRdb's copy keeps in-frame clones and lacks some. The sample includes fewer than 30,000 clones, roughly 96% seen only once; the top ten take roughly 0.2%. The data were taken from a study of B cell selection in AIRE deficiency. Study conclusions and caveats: Patient Tconv cells held roughly 28% of Treg sequences shared by healthy donors.

This chain joins TRBV4-2 and TRBJ2-1; D uncertain. This TCR derives from a human donor in good health. Sequences were obtained from CD4+CD127+ conventional T cells sorted from PBMCs. In DNA form, the CDR3 reads TGTGCCAGCAGCCAAGACGCTCACAGTACCCCCAAATCCTACAATGAGCAGTTCTTC. This encodes CASSQDAHSTPKSYNEQFF.